This TCR beta chain was obtained from a study of graft-versus-host responses after intestinal transplantation. Study-wide points: Early post-transplant declines in HvG were associated with peak levels of circulating GvH clones.

The protocol was immunoSEQ multiplex PCR, while the TCRdb copy is restricted to in-frame clones and leaves out a portion. Of around 71,000 clones in the sample, around 95% were seen once. About this clone: Its antigen is unknown.

V was pared by 6 bases and J by 3 bases, with 7 bases of the junction left unmatched. Germline V CDR1 and CDR2: WNHNN, SYGVQD (reference sequence). The CDR3 sequence is 15 residues long. Sequencing was performed on unstimulated CD8+ T cells sorted from spleen or lymph node cells, taken before intestinal transplant. This TCR was recovered from a human donor who received an intestinal transplant. This sequence joins TRBV10-1 and TRBJ2-2, with 7 bases lining up with TRBD1. The CDR3 sequence is CASSRGNTYTGELFF. Written as DNA, the CDR3 is TGCGCCAGCAGCAGGGGGAACACATACACCGGGGAGCTGTTTTTT.